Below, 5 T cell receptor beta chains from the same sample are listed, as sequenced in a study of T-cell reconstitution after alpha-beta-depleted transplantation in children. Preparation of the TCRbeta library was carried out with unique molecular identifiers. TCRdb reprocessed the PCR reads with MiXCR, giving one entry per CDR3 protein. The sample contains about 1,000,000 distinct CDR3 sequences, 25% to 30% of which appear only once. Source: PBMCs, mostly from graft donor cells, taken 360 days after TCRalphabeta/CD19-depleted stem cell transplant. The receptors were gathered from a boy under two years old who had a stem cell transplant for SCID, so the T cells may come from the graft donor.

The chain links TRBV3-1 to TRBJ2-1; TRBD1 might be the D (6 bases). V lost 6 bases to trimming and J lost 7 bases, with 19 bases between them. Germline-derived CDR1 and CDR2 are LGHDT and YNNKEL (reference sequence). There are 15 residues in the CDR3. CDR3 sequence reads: CASSHQQGRRNEQFF. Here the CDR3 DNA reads TGTGCCAGCAGTCACCAACAGGGTCGGCGGAATGAGCAGTTCTTC.

This CDR3 is CASSLGMGAGTDTQYF. The CDR3 region has the DNA TGTGCCAGCAGCTTAGGGATGGGGGCCGGGACAGATACGCAGTATTTT. The V gene is TRBV7-8, the J gene TRBJ2-3; weak D call: TRBD1 (6 bases). The CDR3 loop spans 16 amino acids. Trimming shortened V by 1 base and J by 3 bases, and 14 bases separated the two germline ends. The germline V gene encodes CDR1 SGHVS and CDR2 FQNEAQ.

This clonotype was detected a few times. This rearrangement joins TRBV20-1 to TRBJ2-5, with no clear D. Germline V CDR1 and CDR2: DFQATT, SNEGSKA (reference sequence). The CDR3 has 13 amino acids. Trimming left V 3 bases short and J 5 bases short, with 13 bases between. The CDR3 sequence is CSASRRIGETQYF. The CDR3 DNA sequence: TGCAGTGCTAGCCGGCGGATCGGGGAGACCCAGTACTTC.

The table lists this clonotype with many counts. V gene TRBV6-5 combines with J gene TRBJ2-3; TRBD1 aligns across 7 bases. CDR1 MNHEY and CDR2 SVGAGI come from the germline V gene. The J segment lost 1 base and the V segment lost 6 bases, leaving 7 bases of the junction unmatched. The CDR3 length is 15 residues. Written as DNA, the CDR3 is TGTGCCAGCAGCCCGAGGGGGCTCGGCACAGATACGCAGTATTTT. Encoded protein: CASSPRGLGTDTQYF.

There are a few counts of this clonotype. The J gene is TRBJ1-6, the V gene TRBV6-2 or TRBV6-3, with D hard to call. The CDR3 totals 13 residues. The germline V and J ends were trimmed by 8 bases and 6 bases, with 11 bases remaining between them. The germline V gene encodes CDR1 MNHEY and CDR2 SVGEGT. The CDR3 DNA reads TGTGCCAGCGCGGATTTGGGTAATTCACCCCTCCACTTT. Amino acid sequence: CASADLGNSPLHF.